Below are 15 T cell receptor beta chains sequenced from a single sample in a study of T cell changes during pregnancy in multiple sclerosis (dated by TCRdb to 2018 to 2020). The library was made by the immunoSEQ multiplex PCR assay. The clones in this table, taken by TCRdb from immuneACCESS, are in-frame only. Not every clone is retained; where verified, under half of the shortfall comes from an unresolved V gene, and the cause of the rest is unknown. For this sample the table gives some 70,000 clones, of which 90% were detected only once. The ten top clones hold roughly 1.5% of the sample. Source: peripheral blood, taken in the third trimester of pregnancy. These receptors originate from a female donor with multiple sclerosis, enrolled in a pregnancy study.

V gene TRBV4-1 combines with J gene TRBJ1-3; 7 nucleotides match TRBD1. The CDR3 is 18 residues long. The junction had 20 bases not matched to a gene; V was cut back by 1 base and J by 11 bases. Germline V gives CDR1 MGHRA, CDR2 YSYEKL. The CDR3 DNA is TGCGCCAGCAGCCAAGGAATAAAACGCAAAGGACAGGCCCCCTCCATATATTTT. As protein: CASSQGIKRKGQAPSIYF.

This clone was counted once. The genes are TRBV7-6 and TRBJ1-2; the match to TRBD1 covers 9 bases. V gave up 2 bases and J gave up 1 base; unmatched junction bases: 8. Germline V CDR1 and CDR2: SGHVS, FNYEAQ. This CDR3 is 17 amino acids long. CDR3 in amino acids: CASSLLSYRGLNYGYTF. CDR3 coding DNA: TGTGCCAGCAGCTTACTTTCCTACAGGGGGCTTAACTATGGCTACACCTTC.

The V call is TRBV7-7, the J call TRBJ2-3; no reliable D call. This CDR3 has 14 amino acids. Deletions cut 1 base from V and 2 bases from J, with 7 bases between. Germline V lookup: CDR1 SSHAT, CDR2 FNYEAQ (reference sequence). CDR3 region: CASSLERDTDTQYF. Written as DNA, the CDR3 is TGTGCCAGCAGCTTAGAGCGCGACACAGATACGCAGTATTTT.

The chain couples TRBV5-6 to TRBJ1-5; 7 bases are a match to TRBD1. Germline CDR1 reads SGHDT; CDR2 reads YYEEEE. This CDR3 is 17 amino acids long. The V and J ends lost 4 bases and 5 bases, in that order; junction bases with no gene match: 15. Written as DNA, the CDR3 is TGTGCCAGCAGCCGTTGGGGACAGCTGAGGAGGGATCAGCCCCAGCATTTT. It translates to CASSRWGQLRRDQPQHF. The variable domain in full, with the rest retrieved from reference TRBV5-6 and TRBJ1-5, is DAGVTQSPTHLIKTRGQQVTLRCSPKSGHDTVSWYQQALGQGPQFIFQYYEEEERQRGNFPDRFSGHQFPNYSSELNVNALLLGDSALYLCASSRWGQLRRDQPQHFGDGTRLSIL.

The V call is TRBV30, the J call TRBJ1-4; maybe TRBD1 (5 bases). CDR1 and CDR2 (germline): GTSNPN, SVGIG (reference sequence). The V and J ends lost 3 bases and 1 base respectively, with 6 bases between them. This CDR3 spans 13 amino acids. CDR3 in DNA: TGTGCCTGGAGCGGGGGAACTAATGAAAAACTGTTTTTT. Protein product: CAWSGGTNEKLFF. Supplemented by reference TRBV30 and TRBJ1-4, the full variable domain reads SQTIHQWPATLVQPVGSPLSLECTVEGTSNPNLYWYRQAAGRGLQLLFYSVGIGQISSEVPQNLSASRPQDRQFILSSKKLLLSDSGFYLCAWSGGTNEKLFFGSGTQLSVL.

DNA of the CDR3: TGCGCCAGCAGCCAAGAGGACACATCCCCGCAGTACTTC. This codes for CASSQEDTSPQYF. The genes are TRBV4-3 and TRBJ2-7; D may be TRBD1 (5 bases). There are 13 residues in the CDR3. The V gene lost 0 bases and the J gene lost 9 bases, with 12 bases spanning the gap. From germline, CDR1 is LGHNA and CDR2 YSLEER.

V is TRBV2 and J is TRBJ2-2; no clear D gene. The CDR3 consists of 16 residues. From germline, CDR1 is SNHLY and CDR2 FYNNEI. Trimming took off 0 bases at V and 1 base at J, with 9 bases between the two ends. The CDR3 loop is CASSEALYGNTGELFF. The CDR3 nucleotides are TGTGCCAGCAGTGAAGCGCTCTACGGGAACACCGGGGAGCTGTTTTTT. The variable domain in full, completed from reference TRBV2 and TRBJ2-2, reads EPEVTQTPSHQVTQMGQEVILRCVPISNHLYFYWYRQILGQKVEFLVSFYNNEISEKSEIFDDQFSVERPDGSNFTLKIRSTKLEDSAMYFCASSEALYGNTGELFFGEGSRLTVL.

The gene calls are TRBV2 and TRBJ2-1; D remains unclear. Trimming shortened V by 4 bases and J by 7 bases, and 8 bases separated the two germline ends. This CDR3 comprises 12 residues. Per the germline V gene, CDR1 is SNHLY and CDR2 is FYNNEI. The CDR3 sequence is CASSVGENEQFF. In DNA, the CDR3 is TGTGCCAGCAGTGTAGGAGAGAATGAGCAGTTCTTC.

With respect to this clone: Other DNA sequences in the sample encode the same CDR3. V and J are TRBV27 and TRBJ1-1; 7 bases agree with TRBD1. Germline lookup yields CDR1 MNHEY and CDR2 SMNVEV (reference sequence). J was trimmed by 1 base and V by 5 bases; bases with no gene match: 4. This CDR3 is 14 amino acids long. The CDR3: CASSERTGNTEAFF. As DNA, the CDR3 is TGTGCCAGCAGTGAGCGGACAGGGAACACTGAAGCTTTCTTT.

The chain links TRBV6-5 to TRBJ2-1, with D uncertain. The CDR3 contains 15 residues. V gave up 4 bases and J gave up 5 bases, with 15 bases separating them. Germline CDR1 and CDR2: MNHEY and SVGAGI. The CDR3 coding sequence is TGTGCCAGCAGTTCCTGGCAGAATACAAACAATGAGCAGTTCTTC. It translates to CASSSWQNTNNEQFF.

V and J are TRBV6-5 and TRBJ2-3; maybe TRBD2 (6 bases). The ends were cut back, 6 bases at V and 0 bases at J, with 10 bases in the middle. The CDR3 is 14 residues long. Per the germline V gene, CDR1 is MNHEY and CDR2 is SVGAGI. Here the CDR3 reads CASRIRGSTDTQYF. The DNA of the CDR3 is TGTGCCAGCAGAATACGGGGGAGCACAGATACGCAGTATTTT.

The chain combines TRBV2 with TRBJ2-5; D gene unclear. Trimming removed 4 bases at V and 5 bases at J, with 5 bases between. Germline values: CDR1 SNHLY, CDR2 FYNNEI. CDR3 size: 11 residues. CDR3 residues: CASSAQETQYF. In DNA, the CDR3 is TGTGCCAGCAGTGCCCAGGAGACCCAGTACTTC.

This clone has a single count. The chain combines TRBV9 with TRBJ2-7; D perhaps matches TRBD1 (6 bases). CDR1 and CDR2 (germline): SGDLS, YYNGEE. The CDR3 contains 16 residues. V was shortened by 0 bases and J by 4 bases, with 17 bases between the two germline ends. CDR3: CASSVGGQEARYEQYF. Written as DNA, the CDR3 is TGTGCCAGCAGCGTAGGGGGGCAGGAGGCGCGATACGAGCAGTACTTC.

This chain connects TRBV5-1 to TRBJ1-2; TRBD1 agrees at 9 bases. This CDR3 is 16 amino acids long. Germline V gives CDR1 SGHRS, CDR2 YFSETQ. V dropped 3 bases and J dropped 5; count of bases not matched to a gene: 11. CDR3: CASSSIPGQGWYGYTF. The CDR3 coding sequence is TGCGCCAGCAGCTCAATTCCGGGACAGGGTTGGTATGGCTACACCTTC.

This clone was observed a single time. J is TRBJ1-1 and V is TRBV11-2; D is possibly TRBD1 (5 bases). Germline V gene data show CDR1 as SGHAT and CDR2 as FQNNGV. V gave up 8 bases and J gave up 0 bases, with 19 bases separating them. The CDR3 loop spans 16 amino acids. The CDR3 spells CASHKVGGTMNTEAFF. The DNA of the CDR3 is TGTGCCAGCCATAAGGTGGGGGGGACTATGAACACTGAAGCTTTCTTT. The whole variable domain, filled in from reference TRBV11-2 and TRBJ1-1, reads EAGVAQSPRYKIIEKRQSVAFWCNPISGHATLYWYQQILGQGPKLLIQFQNNGVVDDSQLPKDRFSAERLKGVDSTLKIQPAKLEDSAVYLCASHKVGGTMNTEAFFGQGTRLTVV.